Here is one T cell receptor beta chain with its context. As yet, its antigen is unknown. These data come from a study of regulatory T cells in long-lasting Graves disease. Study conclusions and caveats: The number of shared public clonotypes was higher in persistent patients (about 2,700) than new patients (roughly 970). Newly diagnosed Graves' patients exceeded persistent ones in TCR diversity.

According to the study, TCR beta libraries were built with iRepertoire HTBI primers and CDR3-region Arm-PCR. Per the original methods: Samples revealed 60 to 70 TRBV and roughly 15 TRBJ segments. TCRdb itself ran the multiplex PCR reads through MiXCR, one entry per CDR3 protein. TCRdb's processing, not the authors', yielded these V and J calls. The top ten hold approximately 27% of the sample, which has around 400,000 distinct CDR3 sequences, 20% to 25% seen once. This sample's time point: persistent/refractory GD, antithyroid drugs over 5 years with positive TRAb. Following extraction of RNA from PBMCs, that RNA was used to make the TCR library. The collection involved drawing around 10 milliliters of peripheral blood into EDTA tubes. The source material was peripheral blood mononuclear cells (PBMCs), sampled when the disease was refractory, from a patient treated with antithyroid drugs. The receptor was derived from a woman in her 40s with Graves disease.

CDR3 DNA: TGCAGTGCTAGAGATTGGGGGGGGAGGGGCGAGCAGTACTTC. Amino acid sequence: CSARDWGGRGEQYF. The V call is TRBV20-1, the J call TRBJ2-7, with TRBD2 matching 7 bases. Germline-derived CDR1 and CDR2 are DFQATT and SNEGSKA (reference sequence). The J segment lost 6 bases and the V segment lost 0 bases, leaving 8 bases of the junction unmatched. This CDR3 contains 14 residues.